Sequencing of this T cell receptor beta chain was carried out in a study of siplizumab effects on memory and regulatory T cells. Generated by immunoSEQ multiplex PCR, the TCRdb table keeps only in-frame clones and is missing some. The sample has over 55,000 clones, roughly 83% seen once. The CDR3 is 13 amino acids. Per the germline V gene, CDR1 is MNHEY and CDR2 is SVGAGI. What was sequenced was memory CD4+ T cells sorted from blood. The source of this sequence is a human donor in good health. The V and J genes are TRBV6-5 and TRBJ1-1; possibly TRBD1 for D (5 bases). As DNA, the CDR3 is TGTGCGACAGAAAAACTCATGAACACTGAAGCTTTCTTT. Protein sequence: CATEKLMNTEAFF.